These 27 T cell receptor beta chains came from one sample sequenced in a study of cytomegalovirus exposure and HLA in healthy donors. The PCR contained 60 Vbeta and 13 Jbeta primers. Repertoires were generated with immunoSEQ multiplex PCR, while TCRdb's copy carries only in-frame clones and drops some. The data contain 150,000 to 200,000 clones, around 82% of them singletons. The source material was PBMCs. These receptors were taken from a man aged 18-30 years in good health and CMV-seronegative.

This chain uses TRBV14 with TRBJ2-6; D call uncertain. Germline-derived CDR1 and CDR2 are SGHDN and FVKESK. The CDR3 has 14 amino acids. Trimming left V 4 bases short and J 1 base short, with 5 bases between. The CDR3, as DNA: TGTGCCAGCAGCCGGGCTTCTGGGGCCAACGTCCTGACTTTC. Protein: CASSRASGANVLTF.

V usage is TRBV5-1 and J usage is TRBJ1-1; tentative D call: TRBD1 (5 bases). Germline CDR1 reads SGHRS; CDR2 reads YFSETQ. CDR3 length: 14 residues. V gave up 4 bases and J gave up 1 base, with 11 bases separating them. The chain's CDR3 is CASSTDTTNTEAFF. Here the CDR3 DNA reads TGCGCCAGCAGCACGGACACAACGAACACTGAAGCTTTCTTT.

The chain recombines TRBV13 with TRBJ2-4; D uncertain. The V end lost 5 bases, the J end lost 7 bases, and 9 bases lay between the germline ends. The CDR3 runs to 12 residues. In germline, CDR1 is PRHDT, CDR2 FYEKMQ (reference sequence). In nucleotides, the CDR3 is TGTGCCAGCAGCACGACTCGGAACATTCAGTACTTC. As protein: CASSTTRNIQYF.

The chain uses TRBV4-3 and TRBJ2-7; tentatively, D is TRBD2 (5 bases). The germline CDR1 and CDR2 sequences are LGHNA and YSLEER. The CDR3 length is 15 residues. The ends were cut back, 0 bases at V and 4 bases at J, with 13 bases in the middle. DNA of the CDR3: TGCGCCAGCAGCCAAGATCGGGATGCAGTTTACGAGCAGTACTTC. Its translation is CASSQDRDAVYEQYF.

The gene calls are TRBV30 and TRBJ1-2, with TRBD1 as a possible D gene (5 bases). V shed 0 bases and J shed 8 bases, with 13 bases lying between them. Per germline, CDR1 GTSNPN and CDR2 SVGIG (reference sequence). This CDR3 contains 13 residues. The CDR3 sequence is CAWSVPGTYGYTF. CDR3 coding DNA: TGTGCCTGGAGTGTCCCAGGGACTTACGGCTACACCTTC.

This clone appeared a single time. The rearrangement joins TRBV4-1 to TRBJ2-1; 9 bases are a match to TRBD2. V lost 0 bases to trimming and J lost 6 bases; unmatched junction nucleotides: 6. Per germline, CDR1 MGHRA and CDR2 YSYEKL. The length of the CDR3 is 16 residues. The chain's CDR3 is CASSQERLAGPNEQFF. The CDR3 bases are TGCGCCAGCAGCCAAGAAAGGCTAGCGGGACCCAATGAGCAGTTCTTC.

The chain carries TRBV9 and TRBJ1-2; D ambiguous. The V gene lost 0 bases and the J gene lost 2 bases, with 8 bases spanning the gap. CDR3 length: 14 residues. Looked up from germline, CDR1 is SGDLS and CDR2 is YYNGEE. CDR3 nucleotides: TGTGCCAGCAGCGTAGACCAGGCGAACTATGGCTACACCTTC. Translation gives CASSVDQANYGYTF.

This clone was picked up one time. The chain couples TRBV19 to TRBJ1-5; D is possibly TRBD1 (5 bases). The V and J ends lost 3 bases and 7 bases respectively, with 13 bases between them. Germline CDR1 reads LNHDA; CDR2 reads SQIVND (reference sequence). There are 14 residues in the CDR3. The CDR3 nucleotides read TGTGCCAGTAGTATGGGACCCGGAGGGCAGCCCCAGCATTTT. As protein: CASSMGPGGQPQHF.

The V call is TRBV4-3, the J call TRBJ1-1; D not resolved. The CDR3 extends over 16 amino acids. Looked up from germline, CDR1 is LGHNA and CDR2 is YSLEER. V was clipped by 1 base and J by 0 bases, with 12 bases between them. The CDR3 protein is CASSQGRGTLNTEAFF. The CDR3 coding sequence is TGCGCCAGCAGCCAAGGACGCGGCACCCTGAACACTGAAGCTTTCTTT.

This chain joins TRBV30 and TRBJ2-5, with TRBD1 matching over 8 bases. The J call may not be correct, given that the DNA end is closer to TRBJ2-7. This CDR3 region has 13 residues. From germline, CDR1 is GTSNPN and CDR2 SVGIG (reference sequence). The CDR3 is CAWSQGAAYEQYF. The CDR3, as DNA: TGTGCCTGGAGCCAGGGGGCTGCCTACGAGCAGTACTTC.

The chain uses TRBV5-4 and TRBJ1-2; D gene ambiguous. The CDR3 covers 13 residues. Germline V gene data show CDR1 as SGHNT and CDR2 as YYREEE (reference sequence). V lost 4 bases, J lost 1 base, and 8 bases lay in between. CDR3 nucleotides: TGTGCCAGCAGCCTCTCGGTTAACTATGGCTACACCTTC. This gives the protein CASSLSVNYGYTF.

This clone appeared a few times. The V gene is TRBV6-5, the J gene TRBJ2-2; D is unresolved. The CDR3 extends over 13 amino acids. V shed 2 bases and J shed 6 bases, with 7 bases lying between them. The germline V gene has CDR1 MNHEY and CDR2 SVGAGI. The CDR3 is CASSYRVPGELFF. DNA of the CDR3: TGTGCCAGCAGTTACCGGGTCCCCGGGGAGCTGTTTTTT.

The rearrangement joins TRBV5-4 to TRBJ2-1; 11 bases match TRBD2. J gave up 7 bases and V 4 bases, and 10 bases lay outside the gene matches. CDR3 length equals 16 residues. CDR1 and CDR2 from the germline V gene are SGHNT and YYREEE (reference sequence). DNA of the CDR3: TGTGCCAGCAGCCTGTTAGCGGGGGGGCGAAAGAATGAGCAGTTCTTC. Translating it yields CASSLLAGGRKNEQFF.

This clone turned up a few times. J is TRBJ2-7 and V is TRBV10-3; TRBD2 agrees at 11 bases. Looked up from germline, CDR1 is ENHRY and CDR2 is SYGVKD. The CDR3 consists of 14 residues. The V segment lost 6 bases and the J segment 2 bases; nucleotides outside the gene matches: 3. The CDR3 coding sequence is TGTGCCATCAGGGGACTAGCGGATACCTACGAGCAGTACTTC. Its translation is CAIRGLADTYEQYF.

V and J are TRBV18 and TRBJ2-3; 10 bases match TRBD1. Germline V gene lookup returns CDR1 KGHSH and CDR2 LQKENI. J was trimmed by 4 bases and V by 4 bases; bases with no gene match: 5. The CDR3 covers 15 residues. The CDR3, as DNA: TGTGCCAGCTCACTAAGGGACAGGGGAGCAGATACGCAGTATTTT. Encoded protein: CASSLRDRGADTQYF.

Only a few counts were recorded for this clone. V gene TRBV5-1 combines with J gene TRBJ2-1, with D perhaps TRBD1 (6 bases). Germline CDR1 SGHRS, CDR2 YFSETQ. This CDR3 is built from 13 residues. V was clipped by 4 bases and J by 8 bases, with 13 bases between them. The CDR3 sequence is CASSQAGADEQFF. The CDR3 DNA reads TGCGCCAGCAGCCAAGCAGGGGCTGATGAGCAGTTCTTC.

The CDR3 loop reads CASSVRTGEGTLHF. The CDR3 region has the DNA TGCGCCAGCAGCGTACGGACCGGGGAGGGGACCCTCCACTTT. V gene TRBV5-1 combines with J gene TRBJ1-6, with D maybe TRBD1 (5 bases). V dropped 4 bases and J dropped 14 bases, with 19 bases sitting between them. CDR1 SGHRS and CDR2 YFSETQ come from the germline V gene. This CDR3 has 14 residues.

CDR3 DNA sequence: TGCGCCAGCAGTCAAAGTCGTAGACAGGGACCCTACGAGCAGTACTTC. Translating gives CASSQSRRQGPYEQYF. The chain carries TRBV23-1 and TRBJ2-7, with 7 positions matching TRBD1. TRBV23-1 is sorted into the ORF group, with uncertain function. The CDR3 spans 16 residues. Trimming took 2 bases from V and 2 from J; bases not matched to a gene: 9.

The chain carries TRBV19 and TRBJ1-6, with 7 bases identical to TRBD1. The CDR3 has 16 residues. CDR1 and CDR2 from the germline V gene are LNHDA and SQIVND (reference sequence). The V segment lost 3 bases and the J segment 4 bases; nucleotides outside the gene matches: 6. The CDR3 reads CASSILDRLYNSPLHF. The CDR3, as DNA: TGTGCCAGTAGTATTTTGGACAGGCTTTATAATTCACCCCTCCACTTT.

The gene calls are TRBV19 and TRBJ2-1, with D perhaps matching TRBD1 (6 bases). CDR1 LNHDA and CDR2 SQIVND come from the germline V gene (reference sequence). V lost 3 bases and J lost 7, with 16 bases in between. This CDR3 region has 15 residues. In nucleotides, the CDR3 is TGTGCCAGTAGTATCGTCACAGGGTATTGGAATGAGCAGTTCTTC. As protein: CASSIVTGYWNEQFF.

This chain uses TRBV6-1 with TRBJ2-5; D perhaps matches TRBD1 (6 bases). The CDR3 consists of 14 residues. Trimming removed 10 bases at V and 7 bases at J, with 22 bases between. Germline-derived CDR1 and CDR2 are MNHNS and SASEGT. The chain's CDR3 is CATTGTFPKTTQYF. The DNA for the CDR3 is TGTGCCACAACCGGGACATTTCCTAAGACGACCCAGTACTTC.

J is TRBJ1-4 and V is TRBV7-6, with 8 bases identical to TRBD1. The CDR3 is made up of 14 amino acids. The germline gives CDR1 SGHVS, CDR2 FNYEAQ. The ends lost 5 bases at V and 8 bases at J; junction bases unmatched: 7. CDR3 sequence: CASSPRGPSEKLFF. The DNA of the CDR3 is TGTGCCAGCAGCCCCAGGGGGCCGTCGGAAAAACTGTTTTTT.

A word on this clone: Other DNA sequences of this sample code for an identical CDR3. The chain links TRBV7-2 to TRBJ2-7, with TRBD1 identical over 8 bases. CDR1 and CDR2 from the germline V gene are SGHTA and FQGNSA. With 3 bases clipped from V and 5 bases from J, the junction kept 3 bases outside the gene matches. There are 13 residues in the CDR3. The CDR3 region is CASSLDRANEQYF. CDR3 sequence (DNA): TGTGCCAGCAGCTTGGACAGGGCCAACGAGCAGTACTTC.

CDR3 in amino acids: CASSPGQDYEQYF. The CDR3 nucleotides are TGTGCCAGCTCACCGGGGCAGGACTACGAGCAGTACTTC. The chain is built from TRBV18 and TRBJ2-7, with D perhaps TRBD1 (5 bases). The CDR3 runs 13 residues. V was pared by 3 bases and J by 3 bases, with 9 bases between. Germline loops: CDR1 KGHSH, CDR2 LQKENI.

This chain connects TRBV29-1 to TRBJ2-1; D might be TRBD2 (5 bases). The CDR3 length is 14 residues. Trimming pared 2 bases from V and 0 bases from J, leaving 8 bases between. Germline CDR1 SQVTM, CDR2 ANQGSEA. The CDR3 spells CSVERAGSYNEQFF. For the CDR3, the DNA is TGCAGCGTTGAAAGGGCGGGCTCCTACAATGAGCAGTTCTTC.

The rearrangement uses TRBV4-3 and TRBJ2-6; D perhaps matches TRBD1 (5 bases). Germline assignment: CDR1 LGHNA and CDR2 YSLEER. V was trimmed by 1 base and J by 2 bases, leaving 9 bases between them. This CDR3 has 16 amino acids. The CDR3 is CASSQGKGTGANVLTF. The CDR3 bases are TGCGCCAGCAGCCAAGGGAAGGGGACTGGGGCCAACGTCCTGACTTTC.

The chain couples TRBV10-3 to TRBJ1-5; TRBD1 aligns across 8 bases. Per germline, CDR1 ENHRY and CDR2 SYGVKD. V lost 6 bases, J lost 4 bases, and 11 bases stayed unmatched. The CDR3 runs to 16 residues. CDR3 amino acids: CAISETGTGGNQPQHF. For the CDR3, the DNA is TGTGCCATCAGCGAGACCGGGACAGGAGGTAATCAGCCCCAGCATTTT.